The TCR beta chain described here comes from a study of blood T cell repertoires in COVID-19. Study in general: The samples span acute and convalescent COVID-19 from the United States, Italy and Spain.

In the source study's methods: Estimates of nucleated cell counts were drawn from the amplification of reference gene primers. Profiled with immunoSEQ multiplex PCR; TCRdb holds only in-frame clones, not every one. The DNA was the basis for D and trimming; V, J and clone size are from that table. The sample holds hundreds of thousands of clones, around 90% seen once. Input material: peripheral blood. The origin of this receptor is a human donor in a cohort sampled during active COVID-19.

The CDR3 is CASTIDRGFTEAFF. The CDR3 DNA reads as TGTGCCAGTACCATAGACAGGGGATTCACTGAAGCTTTCTTT. V and J are TRBV19 and TRBJ1-1; 8 bases are shared with TRBD1. J gave up 4 bases and V 7 bases, and 8 bases lay outside the gene matches. The CDR3 consists of 14 residues. The V gene's germline CDR1 is LNHDA and CDR2 SQIVND (reference sequence). Combining the CDR3 with reference TRBV19 and TRBJ1-1 gives the whole variable domain DGGITQSPKYLFRKEGQNVTLSCEQNLNHDAMYWYRQDPGQGLRLIYYSQIVNDFQKGDIAEGYSVSREKKESFPLTVTSAQKNPTAFYLCASTIDRGFTEAFFGQGTRLTVV.